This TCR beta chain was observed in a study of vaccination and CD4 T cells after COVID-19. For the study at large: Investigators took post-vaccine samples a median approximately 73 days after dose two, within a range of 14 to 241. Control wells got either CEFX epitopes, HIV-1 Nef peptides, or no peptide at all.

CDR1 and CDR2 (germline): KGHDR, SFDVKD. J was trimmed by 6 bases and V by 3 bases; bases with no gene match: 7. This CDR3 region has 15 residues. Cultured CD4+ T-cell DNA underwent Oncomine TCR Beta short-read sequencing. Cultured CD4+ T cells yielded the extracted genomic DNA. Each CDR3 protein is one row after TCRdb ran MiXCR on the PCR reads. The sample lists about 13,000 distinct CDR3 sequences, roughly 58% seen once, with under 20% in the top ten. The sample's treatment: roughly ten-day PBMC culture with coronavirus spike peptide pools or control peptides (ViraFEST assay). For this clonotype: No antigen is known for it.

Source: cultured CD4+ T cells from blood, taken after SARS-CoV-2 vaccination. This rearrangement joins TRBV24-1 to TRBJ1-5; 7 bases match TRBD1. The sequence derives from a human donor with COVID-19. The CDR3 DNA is TGTGCCACCAGTGATCCACGACAGGGTGGTCAGCCCCAGCATTTT. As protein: CATSDPRQGGQPQHF.